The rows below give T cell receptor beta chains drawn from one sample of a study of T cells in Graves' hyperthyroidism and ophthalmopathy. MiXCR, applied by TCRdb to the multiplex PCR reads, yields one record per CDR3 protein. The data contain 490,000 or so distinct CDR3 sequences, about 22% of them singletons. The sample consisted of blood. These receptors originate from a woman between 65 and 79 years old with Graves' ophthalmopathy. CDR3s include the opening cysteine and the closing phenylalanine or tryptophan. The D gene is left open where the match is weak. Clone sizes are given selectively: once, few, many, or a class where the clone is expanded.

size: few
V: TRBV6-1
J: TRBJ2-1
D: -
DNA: TGTGCCAGCAGGCCGGGAGTTTTCTACAATGAGCAGTTCTTC
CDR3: CASRPGVFYNEQFF

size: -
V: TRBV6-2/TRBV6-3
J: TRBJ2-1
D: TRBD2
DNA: TGTGCCAGCCGGACTAGCGGGAGGGGGTCCTACAATGAGCAGTTCTTC
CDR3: CASRTSGRGSYNEQFF

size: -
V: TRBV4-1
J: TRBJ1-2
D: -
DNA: TGCGCCAGCAGCAAGAATGTAAAACCCCTGAATGGCTACACCTTC
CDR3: CASSKNVKPLNGYTF

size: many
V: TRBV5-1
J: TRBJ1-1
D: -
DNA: TGTGCCAGCAGTTTGGGAGGAGACACTGAAGCTTTCTTT
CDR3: CASSLGGDTEAFF

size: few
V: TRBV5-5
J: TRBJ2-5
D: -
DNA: TGTGCCAGCAGCTTGTTGCACAGGGAACAAGAGACCCAGTACTTC
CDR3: CASSLLHREQETQYF

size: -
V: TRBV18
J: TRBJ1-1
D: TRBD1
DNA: TGTGCCAGCTCAACATCAGGGGGCAGCCTTAACACTGAAGCTTTCTTT
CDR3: CASSTSGGSLNTEAFF

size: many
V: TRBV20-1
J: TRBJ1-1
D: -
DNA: TGCAGTGCTAGACGCTGGGACACTGAAGCTTTCTTT
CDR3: CSARRWDTEAFF

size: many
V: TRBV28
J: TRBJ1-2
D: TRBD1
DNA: TGTGCCAGCAGTTCGGGACAGTTGACCTATGGCTACACCTTC
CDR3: CASSSGQLTYGYTF

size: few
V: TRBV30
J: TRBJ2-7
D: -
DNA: TGTGCCTGGATGTCCCCGGGGATGTACGAGCAGTACTTC
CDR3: CAWMSPGMYEQYF

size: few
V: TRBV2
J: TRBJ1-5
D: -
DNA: TGTGCCAGCACTAAGAGGGGAGATCAGCCCCAGCATTTT
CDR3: CASTKRGDQPQHF

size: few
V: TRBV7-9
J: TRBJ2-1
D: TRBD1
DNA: TGTGCCAGCGCCGGGACAGGGGGATACAATGAGCAGTTCTTC
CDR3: CASAGTGGYNEQFF

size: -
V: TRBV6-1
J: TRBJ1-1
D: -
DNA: TGTGCCAGCAGCGAACCCCGGGGTTCTGAAGCTTTCTTT
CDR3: CASSEPRGSEAFF

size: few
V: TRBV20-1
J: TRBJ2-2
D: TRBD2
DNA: TGCAGTGCTAGGAGGCTAGCGGGAGGGTATGGCACCGGGGAGCTGTTTTTT
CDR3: CSARRLAGGYGTGELFF

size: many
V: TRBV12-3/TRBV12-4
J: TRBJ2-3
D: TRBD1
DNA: TGTGCCAGCAGCACCTGGACAGGGGGCGCAGATACGCAGTATTTT
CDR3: CASSTWTGGADTQYF

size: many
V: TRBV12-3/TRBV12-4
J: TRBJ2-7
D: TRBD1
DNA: TGTGCCAGCAGACCCGAAGGGGGCTTGGAGCAGTACTTC
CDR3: CASRPEGGLEQYF

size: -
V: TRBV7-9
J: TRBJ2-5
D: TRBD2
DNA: TGTGCCAGCAGCTCTATCGGGAGGAGGGGAGAGACCCAGTACTTC
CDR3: CASSSIGRRGETQYF